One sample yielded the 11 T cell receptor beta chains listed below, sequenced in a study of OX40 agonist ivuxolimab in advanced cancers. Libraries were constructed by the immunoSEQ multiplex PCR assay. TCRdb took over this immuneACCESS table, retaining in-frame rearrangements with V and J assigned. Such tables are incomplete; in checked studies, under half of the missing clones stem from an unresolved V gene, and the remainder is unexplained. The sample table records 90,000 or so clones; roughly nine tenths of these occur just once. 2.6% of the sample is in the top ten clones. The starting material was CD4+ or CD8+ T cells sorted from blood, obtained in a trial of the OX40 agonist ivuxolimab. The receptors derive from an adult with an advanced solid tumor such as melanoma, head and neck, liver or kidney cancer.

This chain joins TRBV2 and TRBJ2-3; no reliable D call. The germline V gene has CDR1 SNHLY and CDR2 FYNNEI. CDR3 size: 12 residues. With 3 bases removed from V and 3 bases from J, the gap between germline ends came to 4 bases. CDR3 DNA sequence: TGTGCCAGCAGTGACGATACAGATACGCAGTATTTT. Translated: CASSDDTDTQYF.

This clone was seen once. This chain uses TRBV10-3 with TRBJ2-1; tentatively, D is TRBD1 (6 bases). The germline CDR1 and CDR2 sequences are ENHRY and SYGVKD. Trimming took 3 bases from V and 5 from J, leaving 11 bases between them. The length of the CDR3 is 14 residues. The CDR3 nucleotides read TGTGCCATCAGTGACCTCGACAGGCACAATGAGCAGTTCTTC. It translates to CAISDLDRHNEQFF.

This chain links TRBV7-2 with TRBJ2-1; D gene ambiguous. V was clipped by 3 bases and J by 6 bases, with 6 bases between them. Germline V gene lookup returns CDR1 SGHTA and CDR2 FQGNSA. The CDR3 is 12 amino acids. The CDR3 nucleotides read TGTGCCAGCAGCTTCTGGCTCAATGAGCAGTTCTTC. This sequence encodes CASSFWLNEQFF.

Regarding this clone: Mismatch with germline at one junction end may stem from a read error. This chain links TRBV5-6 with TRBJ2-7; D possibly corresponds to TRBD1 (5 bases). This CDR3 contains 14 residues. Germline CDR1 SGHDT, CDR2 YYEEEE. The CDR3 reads CVSSWGGNSYEQYF. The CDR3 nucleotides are TGTGTCAGCAGCTGGGGCGGTAACTCCTACGAGCAGTACTTC.

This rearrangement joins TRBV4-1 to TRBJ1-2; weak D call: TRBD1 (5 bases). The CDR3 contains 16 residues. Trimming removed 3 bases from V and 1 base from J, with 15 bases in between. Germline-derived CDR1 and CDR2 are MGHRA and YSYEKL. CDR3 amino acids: CASSHTPAGGNYGYTF. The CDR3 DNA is TGCGCCAGCAGCCATACCCCAGCCGGGGGTAACTATGGCTACACCTTC.

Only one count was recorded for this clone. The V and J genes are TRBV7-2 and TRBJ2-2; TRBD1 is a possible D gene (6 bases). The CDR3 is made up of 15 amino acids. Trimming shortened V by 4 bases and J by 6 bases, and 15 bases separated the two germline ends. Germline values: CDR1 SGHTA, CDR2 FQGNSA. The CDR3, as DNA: TGTGCCAGCAGCTCCAGACAGGTTCGATCCGGGGAGCTGTTTTTT. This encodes CASSSRQVRSGELFF.

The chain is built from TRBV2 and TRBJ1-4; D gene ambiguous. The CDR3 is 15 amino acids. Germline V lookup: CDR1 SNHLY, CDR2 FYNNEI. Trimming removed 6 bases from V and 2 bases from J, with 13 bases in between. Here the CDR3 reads CASRVTPLTNEKLFF. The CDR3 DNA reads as TGTGCCAGCAGAGTTACCCCGTTGACTAATGAAAAACTGTTTTTT.

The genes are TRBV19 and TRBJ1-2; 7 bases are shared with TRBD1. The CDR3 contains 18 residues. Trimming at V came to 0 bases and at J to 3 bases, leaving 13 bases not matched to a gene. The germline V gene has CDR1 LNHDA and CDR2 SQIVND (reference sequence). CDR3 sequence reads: CASSIDILTGENYYGYTF. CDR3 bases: TGTGCCAGTAGTATAGATATCCTAACAGGGGAAAACTACTATGGCTACACCTTC.

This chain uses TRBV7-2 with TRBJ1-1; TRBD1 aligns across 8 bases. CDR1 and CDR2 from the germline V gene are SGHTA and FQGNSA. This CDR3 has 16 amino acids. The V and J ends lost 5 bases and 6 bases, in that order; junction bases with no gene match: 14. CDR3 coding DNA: TGTGCCAGCAGCATCCCCTCAGGGGGCGACTTCGCTGAAGCTTTCTTT. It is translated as CASSIPSGGDFAEAFF.

CDR3: CASSYRASRGEKLFF. The CDR3 DNA is TGTGCCAGCAGTTACCGGGCCAGTCGGGGTGAAAAACTGTTTTTT. The rearrangement joins TRBV6-5 to TRBJ1-4; no reliable D call. CDR1 and CDR2 from the germline V gene are MNHEY and SVGAGI. V was clipped by 2 bases and J by 7 bases, with 14 bases between them. The CDR3 runs 15 residues.

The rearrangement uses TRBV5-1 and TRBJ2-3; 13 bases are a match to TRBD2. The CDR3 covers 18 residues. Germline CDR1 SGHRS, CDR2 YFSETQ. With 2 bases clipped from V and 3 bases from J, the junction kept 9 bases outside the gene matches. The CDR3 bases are TGCGCCAGCAGCTTAGGACTAGCGGGAGCCGTCATAACAGATACGCAGTATTTT. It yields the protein CASSLGLAGAVITDTQYF.